The 12 T cell receptor beta chains reported below all come from one sample, sequenced in a study of identical twins. TCRdb recomputed calls from the 5' RACE reads with MiXCR, one row per CDR3 protein. The sample holds under 900,000 distinct CDR3 sequences, around a sixth seen once. These data also featured in a second study, about T cells expressing NK-cell markers.

Sequencing was carried out using PBMCs. These receptor sequences come from a woman aged 18-29 years in good health.

The chain recombines TRBV5-1 with TRBJ2-2, with no clear D. Trimming removed 7 bases at V and 3 bases at J, with 1 base between. CDR3 length: 10 amino acids. Looked up from germline, CDR1 is SGHRS and CDR2 is YFSETQ. The CDR3 sequence: CASDTGELFF. CDR3 bases: TGCGCCAGCGACACCGGGGAGCTGTTTTTT.

In its sample, this clonotype was seen a few times. The chain is built from TRBV20-1 and TRBJ1-2, with a weak D call TRBD1 (6 bases). The V end lost 0 bases, the J end lost 4 bases, and 21 bases lay between the germline ends. The CDR3 has 17 residues. CDR1 is DFQATT and CDR2 is SNEGSKA in the germline V gene (reference sequence). This CDR3 is CSARDYGTGQSPYGYTF. The CDR3 DNA follows: TGCAGTGCTAGAGATTACGGAACAGGGCAAAGCCCCTATGGCTACACCTTC.

The chain joins TRBV5-1 to TRBJ1-2; 7 bases agree with TRBD1. Trimming at V came to 0 bases and at J to 4 bases, leaving 3 bases not matched to a gene. The CDR3 spans 14 residues. Germline CDR1 and CDR2: SGHRS and YFSETQ. This CDR3 is CASSLVSGGYGYTF. CDR3 nucleotides: TGCGCCAGCAGCTTGGTTTCAGGGGGCTATGGCTACACCTTC.

This clonotype was observed a handful of times. The rearrangement uses TRBV2 and TRBJ2-1; 7 nucleotides line up with TRBD1. After removal of 2 bases from V and 6 bases from J, the junction contained 7 bases not matched to a gene. The CDR3 runs 15 residues. Germline CDR1 SNHLY, CDR2 FYNNEI. The CDR3 loop is CASSERDSSINEQFF. DNA of the CDR3: TGTGCCAGCAGTGAAAGGGACAGTTCCATCAATGAGCAGTTCTTC.

CDR3 protein: CASSPSAGVKETQYF. CDR3 bases: TGTGCCAGCAGTCCCTCAGCGGGGGTTAAAGAGACCCAGTACTTC. The chain uses TRBV28 and TRBJ2-5; 8 bases line up with TRBD2. The trim removed 5 bases at V and 3 bases at J, leaving 8 bases unmatched. Germline values: CDR1 MDHEN, CDR2 SYDVKM. The CDR3 covers 15 residues.

This clonotype was seen ten or more times. The V and J genes are TRBV5-1 and TRBJ2-3; unclear D gene. The CDR3 sequence is 14 residues long. Germline CDR1 reads SGHRS; CDR2 reads YFSETQ. V was cut by 0 bases and J by 2 bases, with 7 bases left in between. The CDR3 reads CASSLVPDTDTQYF. The CDR3 region has the DNA TGCGCCAGCAGCTTGGTTCCAGACACAGATACGCAGTATTTT. Based on the CDR3 plus reference TRBV5-1 and TRBJ2-3, the full variable domain is KAGVTQTPRYLIKTRGQQVTLSCSPISGHRSVSWYQQTPGQGLQFLFEYFSETQRNKGNFPGRFSGRQFSNSRSEMNVSTLELGDSALYLCASSLVPDTDTQYFGPGTRLTVL.

This rearrangement joins TRBV20-1 to TRBJ2-7; D possibly matches TRBD1 or TRBD2 (5 bases each). Germline V gene sequence: CDR1 DFQATT, CDR2 SNEGSKA (reference sequence). Trimming cost V 3 bases and J 2 bases, with 14 bases left between them. This CDR3 comprises 14 residues. The CDR3 DNA follows: TGCAGTGCTAGGAGGGCAGGGCTACCCTACGAGCAGTACTTC. The encoded protein is CSARRAGLPYEQYF.

This clonotype was recorded at least ten times. The chain combines TRBV15 with TRBJ1-5, with D possibly matching TRBD1 (6 bases). CDR3 length equals 15 residues. The germline gives CDR1 LNHNV, CDR2 YYDKDF (reference sequence). The V gene lost 6 bases and the J gene lost 4 bases, with 16 bases spanning the gap. The CDR3 nucleotides read TGTGCCACCAGAGGACCGGGACACAGTAATCAGCCCCAGCATTTT. It specifies CATRGPGHSNQPQHF.

V gene TRBV12-3 or TRBV12-4 combines with J gene TRBJ2-3; D perhaps matches TRBD2 (5 bases). V was clipped by 6 bases and J by 3 bases, with 16 bases between them. The CDR3 runs 15 residues. The DNA for the CDR3 is TGTGCCAGCAGCCTAGCTGGCCGTTCAACAGATACGCAGTATTTT. The encoded protein is CASSLAGRSTDTQYF.

The chain couples TRBV20-1 to TRBJ1-1, with 8 bases that match TRBD1. In germline, CDR1 is DFQATT, CDR2 SNEGSKA (reference sequence). The CDR3 sequence is 13 residues long. Trimming took 7 bases from V and 4 from J; bases not matched to a gene: 8. The CDR3 region has the DNA TGCAGTGTGACGACAGGGGTGGTCACTGAAGCTTTCTTT. Translation gives CSVTTGVVTEAFF.

This clonotype was counted a few times. The chain carries TRBV6-6 and TRBJ2-5; D not certain. The CDR3 has 12 residues. V lost 2 bases, J lost 4 bases, and 5 bases lay in between. Germline V CDR1 and CDR2: MNHNY, SVGAGI (reference sequence). The chain's CDR3 is CASSYGRETQYF. CDR3 sequence (DNA): TGTGCCAGCAGTTACGGCCGAGAGACCCAGTACTTC.

J is TRBJ1-3 and V is TRBV6-1; D is possibly TRBD1 (5 bases). Between the trimmed V and J ends, which lost 3 bases and 4 bases, there was a span of 13 bases. In germline, CDR1 is MNHNS, CDR2 SASEGT. CDR3 size: 15 residues. CDR3 nucleotide sequence: TGTGCCAGCAGTGACCGGACAAGAAAAGGAAACACCATATATTTT. Protein product: CASSDRTRKGNTIYF.